This TCR beta chain was sequenced for a study of control samples from healthy donors and cancer patients. Produced via immunoSEQ multiplex PCR; TCRdb's table is partial and in-frame only. The table has roughly 200,000 clones, approximately 95% seen once. Germline V gene data show CDR1 as MDHEN and CDR2 as SYDVKM. Trimming took 2 bases from V and 1 from J, leaving 8 bases between them. The CDR3 spans 14 residues. This TCR was recovered from a man between 18 and 35 years old in good health. Input material: blood. The rearrangement links TRBV28 to TRBJ1-1; no definite D call. CDR3 in amino acids: CASSLEGGNTEAFF. The CDR3 nucleotides read TGTGCCAGCAGTTTAGAGGGAGGGAACACTGAAGCTTTCTTT.